The T cell receptor (beta chain) described here comes from a study of response to subunit inactivated influenza vaccine (dated by TCRdb to the late 2010s). Looking at the study overall: To follow how T cells responded to a trivalent subunit inactivated influenza vaccine, the researchers relied on deep quantitative profiling of the T cell receptor repertoire.

The library was prepared using RT-PCR. Sequencing was carried out with an Illumina HiSeq 2500. TCRdb itself trimmed the public reads at Q25 with fastp, ran MiXCR and retained productive beta chains. When rows share a CDR3 protein, they turn into one entry using the most common DNA and genes. The sample has 550,000 to 600,000 distinct CDR3 sequences on record, approximately 12% of them singletons. The ten largest make up roughly 10% of the sample. V is cut back by 6 bases and J by 7 bases, with 6 bases in the junction unmatched. From the cysteine through the phenylalanine, the CDR3 covers 13 amino acids. Only the CDR3 portion is preserved as DNA: 39 bases, with reading frame beginning at the first base. What the research found in general, with its limitations: According to the authors, only a limited number of new T cells may be recruited by each seasonal influenza vaccination.

This clonotype has a count of ten or more. Its antigen target is currently unknown. The record has no base qualities; no much larger clone is one base away. The source material was PBMCs from blood, sampled on the day of vaccination. The receptor chain draws on TRBV12-3 or TRBV12-4 and TRBJ2-5, with 9 bases aligning to TRBD1. This clonotype originated in a man aged 45 to 65 who received an inactivated influenza vaccine. Donor details come from another sample of the same person, matched by shared clones. Read as DNA, the sequence is TGTGCCAGCAGCACCGGGACAGGGTCGACCCAGTACTTC. Translation gives CASSTGTGSTQYF.